This T cell receptor beta chain is drawn from a study of Ad26.COV2.S vaccination and SARS-CoV-2 variants. Assay used: immunoSEQ multiplex PCR; TCRdb lists only in-frame clones, some missing. The sample holds about half a million clones, nearly 90% seen once. General study points: Participants given vaccine showed non-spike TCR breadth similar to that of placebo recipients.

Note on this clone: The antigen is not known.

The V gene lost 2 bases and the J gene lost 5 bases, with 14 bases spanning the gap. CDR1 KGHDR and CDR2 SFDVKD come from the germline V gene. The CDR3 contains 15 residues. Regarding treatment: around 19 received Ad26.COV2.S at low or high dose, single or two shots; roughly five received placebo; per-sample allocation not given. Sampling occurred on day 63 after the first vaccine or placebo injection. In Boston, an adult donor aged 18-55 years took part. This chain joins TRBV24-1 and TRBJ2-5; D uncertain. This clonotype was obtained from a person between 18 and 65 years old who received the Ad26.COV2.S COVID-19 vaccine or a placebo. The sample was peripheral blood, taken in a trial of Ad26.COV2.S vaccine versus placebo. The CDR3 sequence is CATSDYSTVGETQYF. The CDR3 bases are TGTGCCACCAGTGATTATTCAACAGTAGGCGAGACCCAGTACTTC.